Listed here are 27 T cell receptor beta chains from one sample, sequenced in a study of molecular identifiers for immune sequencing clone quantification. One entry per CDR3 protein results from TCRdb running MiXCR on the PCR reads. The sample records about 40,000 distinct CDR3 sequences, less than 20% being singletons. The sequenced material came from naive CD8+ T cells from blood, with Jurkat cell RNA spiked in. Noted subset: FACS-sorted CD8+CD4-CCR7+CD45RA+ naive T cells. These receptor sequences come from a human donor in good health. Some libraries in this study had Jurkat cell RNA spiked in.

This clonotype was observed at least ten times. The chain employs TRBV9 and TRBJ2-7; D is uncertain. Trimming pared 4 bases from V and 2 bases from J, leaving 13 bases between. The germline gives CDR1 SGDLS, CDR2 YYNGEE. This CDR3 is built from 14 residues. The CDR3 protein is CASSRRVTAYEQYF. The CDR3 DNA reads TGTGCCAGCAGCCGCCGGGTTACCGCCTACGAGCAGTACTTC.

This clonotype was detected many times. The J gene is TRBJ2-7, the V gene TRBV4-3; 8 nucleotides match TRBD1. This CDR3 region has 15 residues. In germline, CDR1 is LGHNA, CDR2 YSLEER. Trimming removed 3 bases from V and 4 bases from J; junction bases left unmatched: 8. CDR3 DNA sequence: TGCGCCAGCAGCCATGCTGACAGGGGTGGGTACGAGCAGTACTTC. This sequence encodes CASSHADRGGYEQYF.

This clonotype appeared a few times. One junction end does not reproduce the germline sequence, and a read error may be involved. The chain links TRBV4-3 to TRBJ2-3; possibly TRBD2 for D (5 bases). In germline, CDR1 is LGHNA, CDR2 YSLEER. This CDR3 is 17 amino acids long. The CDR3 DNA is TGCGCCGGCAGCCAAGTCGAGGCCGGGGTAAACACAGATACGCAGTATTTT. Translation: CAGSQVEAGVNTDTQYF.

This clonotype has a handful of counts. Since a much larger clone is just one base distant, this may be a read error. The rearrangement joins TRBV5-1 to TRBJ2-1; the match to TRBD2 covers 13 bases. The CDR3 extends over 15 amino acids. The germline CDR1 and CDR2 sequences are SGHRS and YFSETQ. CDR3 sequence (DNA): TGCGCCAACAGCCCAGGACTAGCGGGAGCCTATGAGCAGTTCTTC. Its translation: CANSPGLAGAYEQFF.

The V call is TRBV28, the J call TRBJ2-5; unclear D gene. CDR1 MDHEN and CDR2 SYDVKM come from the germline V gene. V gave up 6 bases and J gave up 4 bases, with 15 bases separating them. The CDR3 extends over 14 amino acids. This chain's CDR3 is CASSGLVIGETQYF. Here the CDR3 DNA reads TGTGCCAGCAGCGGGCTAGTAATTGGAGAGACCCAGTACTTC.

A note on this clonotype: A much bigger clone sits one base away, suggesting this may be a read error. For the CDR3, the DNA is TGTGCCAGCACGGATTCACTTTCCTACAAGCAGTACTTC. As protein: CASTDSLSYKQYF. The V gene is TRBV6-2 or TRBV6-3, the J gene TRBJ2-7; D unclear. Germline V lookup: CDR1 MNHEY, CDR2 SVGEGT. The CDR3 is 13 amino acids.

This clonotype was observed a few times. A much larger clonotype is one base distant, so this may be a read error. The missing conserved phenylalanine or tryptophan at the end of this CDR3 makes a read error likely. The chain carries TRBV4-3 and TRBJ2-5, with 9 bases fitting TRBD2. The CDR3 is 16 amino acids. The V gene end was trimmed by 0 bases and the J gene end by 5 bases; junction bases not matched to a gene: 7. The germline V gene encodes CDR1 LGHNA and CDR2 YSLEER. Written as DNA, the CDR3 is TGCGCCAGCAGCCAAGATTGGGGACTAGCTGTGGAGACCCAGTACTCC. This translates into CASSQDWGLAVETQYS.

In this sample, this clonotype turned up a few times. This chain joins TRBV7-2 and TRBJ2-7; perhaps TRBD1 as D (5 bases). This CDR3 spans 12 amino acids. Germline CDR1 and CDR2: SGHTA and FQGNSA. Trimming took off 6 bases at V and 3 bases at J, with 9 bases between the two ends. CDR3 amino acids: CASSWGDYEQYF. The CDR3 DNA follows: TGTGCCAGCAGTTGGGGCGACTACGAGCAGTACTTC.

Ten or more counts support this clonotype. This chain uses TRBV5-6 with TRBJ1-1, with TRBD1 matching over 12 bases. V gave up 1 base and J gave up 0 bases; unmatched junction bases: 1. The CDR3 loop spans 16 amino acids. Per the germline V gene, CDR1 is SGHDT and CDR2 is YYEEEE. The CDR3 sequence: CASSLWDRGLNTEAFF. The CDR3 nucleotides read TGTGCCAGCAGCTTGTGGGACAGGGGGCTGAACACTGAAGCTTTCTTT.

There are many counts of this clonotype. The DNA of the CDR3 is TGTGCCAGCAGTGAAACTGAAGCTTTCTTT. It codes for CASSETEAFF. The chain couples TRBV2 to TRBJ1-1; no reliable D call. The CDR3 is 10 amino acids. Germline loops: CDR1 SNHLY, CDR2 FYNNEI. Trimming shortened V by 2 bases and J by 5 bases, and 0 bases separated the two germline ends.

On this clonotype: A much larger clone differs from this one at a single base, so this may be a read error. The chain links TRBV29-1 to TRBJ2-1; 12 nucleotides agree with TRBD2. Germline V gives CDR1 SQVTM, CDR2 ANQGSEA. V dropped 7 bases and J dropped 0; count of bases not matched to a gene: 10. The CDR3 length is 17 residues. As DNA, the CDR3 is TGCAGCGCTGGAAGACTAGCGGGAGCTCGCTCCTACAATGAGCAGTTCTTC. Amino acid sequence: CSAGRLAGARSYNEQFF.

The V call is TRBV20-1, the J call TRBJ1-2, with 9 bases identical to TRBD1. V shed 5 bases and J 6 bases; nucleotides not matched to a gene: 4. This CDR3 is built from 12 residues. The germline gives CDR1 DFQATT, CDR2 SNEGSKA (reference sequence). The CDR3 DNA is TGCAGTGCTCCGGGACAGGGCCATGGCTACACCTTC. This sequence encodes CSAPGQGHGYTF.

In its sample, this clonotype was seen many times. This chain uses TRBV28 with TRBJ2-2, with 14 nucleotides matching TRBD2. Germline lookup yields CDR1 MDHEN and CDR2 SYDVKM. After removal of 5 bases from V and 6 bases from J, the junction contained 14 bases not matched to a gene. There are 19 residues in the CDR3. CDR3 protein: CASSPHRTSGRRGAGELFF. CDR3 in DNA: TGTGCCAGCAGTCCGCATCGGACTAGCGGGAGGCGGGGCGCCGGGGAGCTGTTTTTT.

This clonotype was picked up many times. V gene TRBV27 combines with J gene TRBJ2-7; D is perhaps TRBD1 or TRBD2 (5 bases each). The CDR3 has 15 residues. Trimming shortened V by 3 bases and J by 3 bases, and 15 bases separated the two germline ends. Looked up from germline, CDR1 is MNHEY and CDR2 is SMNVEV (reference sequence). The CDR3 loop is CASSFQGSGNYEQYF. The CDR3 DNA follows: TGTGCCAGCAGTTTTCAGGGCTCCGGGAACTACGAGCAGTACTTC.

This clonotype was observed a handful of times. The CDR3 nucleotides are TGTGCCACCCGATGGACAGGGACGTACCAAGAGACCCAGTACTTC. Amino acid sequence: CATRWTGTYQETQYF. The V call is TRBV28, the J call TRBJ2-5, with 8 positions matching TRBD1. CDR1 and CDR2 from the germline V gene are MDHEN and SYDVKM. The CDR3 runs to 15 residues. V gave up 10 bases and J gave up 0 bases; unmatched junction bases: 10.

This clonotype showed up many times. The rearrangement uses TRBV7-2 and TRBJ2-1; no definite D call. The CDR3 extends over 15 amino acids. Germline V CDR1 and CDR2: SGHTA, FQGNSA. V was clipped by 3 bases and J by 4 bases, with 13 bases between them. CDR3 in DNA: TGTGCCAGCAGCTTCAACTTAGGTGGGTACAATGAGCAGTTCTTC. Amino acids: CASSFNLGGYNEQFF.

This clonotype was detected ten times or more. The chain couples TRBV15 to TRBJ1-3; D remains ambiguous. The CDR3 covers 13 residues. With 3 bases removed from V and 0 bases from J, the gap between germline ends came to 3 bases. The germline gives CDR1 LNHNV, CDR2 YYDKDF (reference sequence). CDR3 coding DNA: TGTGCCACCAGCAGGGGCTCTGGAAACACCATATATTTT. Translation: CATSRGSGNTIYF.

Turning to this clonotype: This may arise from a read error, as a much more abundant clone is one base away. This chain links TRBV6-6 with TRBJ1-1; D is undetermined. The germline CDR1 and CDR2 sequences are MNHNY and SVGAGI (reference sequence). This CDR3 region has 13 residues. The CDR3 loop reads CAGSIPGNTEAFF. CDR3 DNA sequence: TGTGCCGGCAGTATCCCCGGGAACACTGAAGCTTTCTTT.

As regards this clonotype: A single base separates this from a much larger clone, so it may be a read error. A read error is likely, as this CDR3 ends without the conserved phenylalanine or tryptophan. The rearrangement uses TRBV28 and TRBJ2-2; D gene ambiguous. Looked up from germline, CDR1 is MDHEN and CDR2 is SYDVKM. V was trimmed by 5 bases and J by 6 bases, leaving 16 bases between them. The CDR3 has 15 amino acids. CDR3 DNA: TGTGCCAGCAGTACCCAGCCCAGGACCGCCGGGGAGCTGTTTCTT. Translation gives CASSTQPRTAGELFL.

At least ten counts were recorded for this clonotype. CDR3 residues: CASSLGGLASYNEQFF. The DNA of the CDR3 is TGTGCCAGCAGCCTTGGGGGACTTGCCTCCTACAATGAGCAGTTCTTC. This chain joins TRBV3-1 and TRBJ2-1; D may be TRBD2 (6 bases). The CDR3 has 16 amino acids. Germline-derived CDR1 and CDR2 are LGHDT and YNNKEL (reference sequence). With 4 bases removed from V and 0 bases from J, the gap between germline ends came to 13 bases.

The gene calls are TRBV9 and TRBJ2-3; 9 nucleotides agree with TRBD2. The CDR3 is 15 residues long. Germline CDR1 SGDLS, CDR2 YYNGEE. V lost 1 base, J lost 0 bases, and 0 bases stayed unmatched. As DNA, the CDR3 is TGTGCCAGCAGCGTAAGCGGGAGGAGCACAGATACGCAGTATTTT. It translates to CASSVSGRSTDTQYF.

Ten or more counts support this clonotype. The CDR3 DNA reads TGCGCCAGCAGCCAAGACCAGTTTCTGGGGGAGCTGTTTTTT. This sequence encodes CASSQDQFLGELFF. V and J are TRBV4-3 and TRBJ2-2; D not certain. V was clipped by 0 bases and J by 8 bases, with 10 bases between them. The CDR3 runs to 14 residues. Per germline, CDR1 LGHNA and CDR2 YSLEER.

There are many counts of this clonotype. The CDR3 DNA reads TGTGCCAGCAGTGACTTAAACAGGGAAGATGAAAAACTGTTTTTT. Protein: CASSDLNREDEKLFF. The V call is TRBV25-1, the J call TRBJ1-4, with D possibly TRBD1 on 6 matching bases. Germline CDR1 and CDR2: MGHDK and SYGVNS. Trimming pared 3 bases from V and 6 bases from J, leaving 14 bases between. CDR3 length: 15 amino acids.

V and J are TRBV20-1 and TRBJ1-2, with a tentative D call TRBD1 (6 bases). This CDR3 contains 11 residues. Germline V lookup: CDR1 DFQATT, CDR2 SNEGSKA (reference sequence). The germline V and J ends were trimmed by 6 bases and 8 bases, with 13 bases remaining between them. The CDR3 bases are TGCAGTGCCTCCCCAGGGGAAGGCTACACCTTC. This sequence encodes CSASPGEGYTF.

As for this clonotype: A much larger clone differs by one base, so this may be a read error. The chain uses TRBV20-1 and TRBJ2-1, with D perhaps matching TRBD1 or TRBD2 (5 bases each). Germline V gene data show CDR1 as DFQATT and CDR2 as SNEGSKA (reference sequence). There are 15 residues in the CDR3. Trimming left V 6 bases short and J 7 bases short, with 22 bases between. This CDR3 is CSAEILGRGPNEQFF. Here the CDR3 DNA reads TGCAGTGCCGAGATACTGGGACGGGGTCCGAATGAGCAGTTCTTC.

Details on this clonotype: This may be a read error: a much more frequent sequence differs by one nucleotide. The V gene is TRBV27, the J gene TRBJ2-5, with D unclear. The CDR3 runs to 13 residues. The V gene's germline CDR1 is MNHEY and CDR2 SMNVEV (reference sequence). The CDR3 nucleotides read TGTGCCAGCAGTTCTGTTATAGGAGAGGCCCAGTACTTC. Translated: CASSSVIGEAQYF.

This clonotype was recorded a few times. This chain uses TRBV10-3 with TRBJ1-1; D is perhaps TRBD1 (5 bases). The CDR3 extends over 13 amino acids. Germline-derived CDR1 and CDR2 are ENHRY and SYGVKD. With 6 bases removed from V and 7 bases from J, the gap between germline ends came to 15 bases. CDR3 DNA: TGTGCCATCAGCGCCGGGACGGCGGTTGAAGCTTTCTTT. Its translation is CAISAGTAVEAFF.